Below are 25 T cell receptor beta chains sequenced from a single sample in a study of control samples from healthy donors and cancer patients (dated by TCRdb to the early 2020s). Preparation of the library involved the immunoSEQ multiplex PCR assay. TCRdb limited this immuneACCESS table to in-frame rearrangements with V and J called. A share of clones is missing; checked studies link under half to unresolved V genes, and the rest is unexplained. The table for this sample lists some 110,000 clones; 93% of them were counted only once. Of the sample, less than 3.5% falls within the top ten clones. The sample consisted of blood. Receptors were obtained from a man aged 25-45 years in good health.

CDR3 DNA sequence: TGTGCCAGCAGTTACTCTTCCTTCCAAGAGACCCAGTACTTC. This codes for CASSYSSFQETQYF. The rearrangement links TRBV6-5 to TRBJ2-5; the D is unclear. The germline V and J ends were trimmed by 0 bases and 1 base, with 6 bases remaining between them. Germline CDR1 and CDR2: MNHEY and SVGAGI. The CDR3 runs to 14 residues.

J is TRBJ2-5 and V is TRBV7-9; 12 nucleotides align to TRBD1. Germline CDR1 SEHNR, CDR2 FQNEAQ (reference sequence). Trimming at V came to 5 bases and at J to 7 bases, leaving 8 bases not matched to a gene. The CDR3 loop spans 15 amino acids. The CDR3 DNA sequence: TGTGCCAGCAGCGCTGGGACAGGGGGCCGAGGGACCCAGTACTTC. Translated: CASSAGTGGRGTQYF.

The V and J genes are TRBV6-6 and TRBJ1-4; 8 bases align to TRBD1. Germline values: CDR1 MNHNY, CDR2 SVGAGI (reference sequence). CDR3 size: 15 residues. V dropped 4 bases and J dropped 9; count of bases not matched to a gene: 10. The CDR3 bases are TGTGCCAGCAGTTCTCCAGGGGGCGCCCCTCAAAAACTGTTTTTT. As protein: CASSSPGGAPQKLFF.

V gene TRBV19 combines with J gene TRBJ1-1; D is perhaps TRBD1 (6 bases). CDR3 length: 16 residues. Between the trimmed V and J ends, which lost 5 bases and 3 bases, there was a span of 19 bases. Germline V gene lookup returns CDR1 LNHDA and CDR2 SQIVND (reference sequence). This chain's CDR3 is CASSSRTALWDTEAFF. For the CDR3, the DNA is TGTGCCAGTAGTTCCAGGACAGCTCTGTGGGACACTGAAGCTTTCTTT.

V and J are TRBV12-3 or TRBV12-4 and TRBJ1-2; TRBD1 aligns across 7 bases. The CDR3 is 12 amino acids. The junction had 5 bases not matched to a gene; V was cut back by 7 bases and J by 6 bases. The chain's CDR3 is CASNRGGDGYTF. CDR3 in DNA: TGTGCCAGCAACAGGGGTGGTGATGGCTACACCTTC.

The chain has TRBV6-2 or TRBV6-3 and TRBJ2-3; 9 bases map to TRBD2. With V trimmed by 2 bases and J by 1 base, 7 bases remained unmatched. The CDR3 has 17 residues. Germline V lookup: CDR1 MNHEY, CDR2 SVGEGT. The CDR3 spells CASSYKRGGARTDTQYF. In nucleotides, the CDR3 is TGTGCCAGCAGTTACAAACGCGGGGGGGCCCGCACAGATACGCAGTATTTT.

V gene TRBV5-1 combines with J gene TRBJ2-2; D is possibly TRBD1 (5 bases). CDR1 SGHRS and CDR2 YFSETQ come from the germline V gene. The CDR3 consists of 15 residues. V lost 1 base to trimming and J lost 1 base, with 8 bases between them. CDR3 protein: CASSLTTVNTGELFF. CDR3 coding DNA: TGCGCCAGCAGCTTGACGACAGTGAACACCGGGGAGCTGTTTTTT.

The chain recombines TRBV27 with TRBJ1-3; D gene unclear. The germline CDR1 and CDR2 sequences are MNHEY and SMNVEV (reference sequence). This CDR3 contains 15 residues. The V end was cut by 3 bases, the J end by 1 base, with 10 bases between. CDR3 DNA: TGTGCCAGCAGTTTGGTAGGAGATTCTGGAAACACCATATATTTT. Encoded protein: CASSLVGDSGNTIYF.

The chain recombines TRBV9 with TRBJ1-2, with TRBD1 matching 7 bases. The V gene end was trimmed by 0 bases and the J gene end by 6 bases; junction bases not matched to a gene: 5. The CDR3 loop spans 14 amino acids. Germline CDR1 reads SGDLS; CDR2 reads YYNGEE. The CDR3 here is CASSVEQGSDGYTF. The CDR3 nucleotides are TGTGCCAGCAGCGTAGAACAGGGGAGCGATGGCTACACCTTC.

The rearrangement uses TRBV7-8 and TRBJ1-5; 10 nucleotides agree with TRBD1. This CDR3 comprises 15 residues. CDR1 and CDR2 from the germline V gene are SGHVS and FQNEAQ. V dropped 5 bases and J dropped 5; count of bases not matched to a gene: 6. This CDR3 reads CASSPGGQGDQPQHF. The CDR3 nucleotides are TGTGCCAGCAGCCCCGGAGGACAGGGGGATCAGCCCCAGCATTTT.

The chain couples TRBV21-1 to TRBJ2-7. TRBV21-1 has pseudogene status. The CDR3 runs 17 residues. CDR3 coding DNA: TGTGCCAGCAGCAGACCTCCCATCGACAGCGGAGTCCACGAGCAGTACTTC. It encodes CASSRPPIDSGVHEQYF.

This clone showed up just once. The chain is built from TRBV6-2 or TRBV6-3 and TRBJ1-3; D gene unclear. CDR3 length: 14 residues. Germline loops: CDR1 MNHEY, CDR2 SVGEGT. V was pared by 6 bases and J by 0 bases, with 9 bases between. The CDR3 DNA is TGTGCCAGCAGCCGCCCTACCTCTGGAAACACCATATATTTT. Residues: CASSRPTSGNTIYF.

This clone was found a few times. The rearrangement links TRBV27 to TRBJ2-7, with TRBD1 matching 8 bases. The CDR3 loop spans 15 amino acids. Germline V lookup: CDR1 MNHEY, CDR2 SMNVEV (reference sequence). V was clipped by 2 bases and J by 4 bases; unmatched bases: 7. Here the CDR3 reads CASSLTSGGGYEQYF. DNA for the CDR3: TGTGCCAGCAGTTTAACGTCAGGGGGCGGATACGAGCAGTACTTC.

This clone was observed a single time. The chain recombines TRBV14 with TRBJ1-2; a weak D match, TRBD1 (6 bases). This CDR3 comprises 13 residues. From germline, CDR1 is SGHDN and CDR2 FVKESK. Between the trimmed V and J ends, which lost 0 bases and 8 bases, there was a span of 10 bases. CDR3 DNA: TGTGCCAGCAGCCAAGATTGGGGGGCCGGCTACACCTTC. Translating it yields CASSQDWGAGYTF.

V is TRBV6-4 and J is TRBJ2-2, with TRBD1 identical over 7 bases. From germline, CDR1 is MRHNA and CDR2 SNTAGT. CDR3 length: 15 residues. The trim removed 5 bases at V and 2 bases at J, leaving 5 bases unmatched. The CDR3 sequence: CASSLQGENTGELFF. CDR3 DNA sequence: TGTGCCAGCAGTTTGCAGGGGGAAAACACCGGGGAGCTGTTTTTT.

The chain uses TRBV5-1 and TRBJ1-6, with 7 positions matching TRBD1. This CDR3 region has 14 residues. Losses at the gene ends were 4 bases for V and 7 bases for J; bases not matched to a gene: 5. The V gene's germline CDR1 is SGHRS and CDR2 YFSETQ. The CDR3 here is CASSEGGRNSPLHF. The CDR3 DNA sequence: TGCGCCAGCAGCGAAGGGGGCCGGAATTCACCCCTCCACTTT.

The V gene is TRBV5-1, the J gene TRBJ1-1; D uncertain. Germline loops: CDR1 SGHRS, CDR2 YFSETQ. V lost 0 bases and J lost 5, with 14 bases in between. The CDR3 is made up of 15 amino acids. Here the CDR3 reads CASSLESYPGTEAFF. CDR3 DNA sequence: TGCGCCAGCAGCTTGGAGTCATACCCGGGAACTGAAGCTTTCTTT.

This chain connects TRBV5-1 to TRBJ2-3; the match to TRBD2 covers 8 bases. V gave up 0 bases and J gave up 9 bases; unmatched junction bases: 18. Per germline, CDR1 SGHRS and CDR2 YFSETQ. This CDR3 spans 18 amino acids. CDR3: CASSLGARGGRTPGTQYF. CDR3 sequence (DNA): TGCGCCAGCAGCTTGGGGGCCCGGGGGGGGCGAACGCCCGGCACGCAGTATTTT. The variable domain in full, completed from reference TRBV5-1 and TRBJ2-3, reads KAGVTQTPRYLIKTRGQQVTLSCSPISGHRSVSWYQQTPGQGLQFLFEYFSETQRNKGNFPGRFSGRQFSNSRSEMNVSTLELGDSALYLCASSLGARGGRTPGTQYFGPGTRLTVL.

The sample holds one count of this clone. The rearrangement uses TRBV5-6 and TRBJ2-1; 11 nucleotides align to TRBD1. J lost 8 bases, V lost 0 bases, and 4 bases had no gene match. The CDR3 totals 15 residues. Germline values: CDR1 SGHDT, CDR2 YYEEEE. CDR3 nucleotides: TGTGCCAGCAGCTTGGGGGACAGGGGGTTTGATGAGCAGTTCTTC. Its protein product is CASSLGDRGFDEQFF.

In nucleotides, the CDR3 is TGTGCCAGCAGCGTGGACCTGCTGGTACATGAGCAGTTCTTC. Amino acid sequence: CASSVDLLVHEQFF. This chain links TRBV21-1 with TRBJ2-1. TRBV21-1 represents a pseudogene. The CDR3 contains 14 residues.

The chain combines TRBV7-8 with TRBJ1-3; D is ambiguous. From germline, CDR1 is SGHVS and CDR2 FQNEAQ. The V and J ends lost 1 base and 0 bases respectively, with 13 bases between them. The CDR3 covers 17 residues. The CDR3 protein is CASSLGGPGSSGNTIYF. Here the CDR3 DNA reads TGTGCCAGCAGCTTAGGTGGGCCGGGCTCCTCTGGAAACACCATATATTTT.

The chain recombines TRBV19 with TRBJ1-1; TRBD1 is a possible D gene (6 bases). This CDR3 region has 15 residues. Trimming left V 7 bases short and J 1 base short, with 16 bases between. Germline CDR1 reads LNHDA; CDR2 reads SQIVND (reference sequence). In nucleotides, the CDR3 is TGTGCCAGTACCCCCGGGACAACCCGGAACACTGAAGCTTTCTTT. This gives the protein CASTPGTTRNTEAFF. Full variable domain (remainder filled in from reference TRBV19 and TRBJ1-1): DGGITQSPKYLFRKEGQNVTLSCEQNLNHDAMYWYRQDPGQGLRLIYYSQIVNDFQKGDIAEGYSVSREKKESFPLTVTSAQKNPTAFYLCASTPGTTRNTEAFFGQGTRLTVV.

The chain couples TRBV5-4 to TRBJ2-7; 9 bases match TRBD1. The CDR3 runs 15 residues. Germline V lookup: CDR1 SGHNT, CDR2 YYREEE (reference sequence). V shed 5 bases and J 3 bases; nucleotides not matched to a gene: 9. CDR3 sequence: CASSPAGQGFYEQYF. The CDR3 DNA is TGTGCCAGCAGTCCCGCAGGACAGGGGTTCTACGAGCAGTACTTC. Full variable domain (missing parts from reference TRBV5-4 and TRBJ2-7): ETGVTQSPTHLIKTRGQQVTLRCSSQSGHNTVSWYQQALGQGPQFIFQYYREEENGRGNFPPRFSGLQFPNYSSELNVNALELDDSALYLCASSPAGQGFYEQYFGPGTRLTVT.

This chain links TRBV5-1 with TRBJ1-3; D remains ambiguous. CDR3 length equals 15 residues. V lost 4 bases to trimming and J lost 0 bases, with 11 bases between them. In germline, CDR1 is SGHRS, CDR2 YFSETQ. CDR3 protein: CASSPVQASGNTIYF. The CDR3 DNA follows: TGCGCCAGCAGCCCCGTCCAGGCCTCTGGAAACACCATATATTTT. The complete variable domain, with remaining parts taken from reference TRBV5-1 and TRBJ1-3, reads KAGVTQTPRYLIKTRGQQVTLSCSPISGHRSVSWYQQTPGQGLQFLFEYFSETQRNKGNFPGRFSGRQFSNSRSEMNVSTLELGDSALYLCASSPVQASGNTIYFGEGSWLTVV.

The V gene is TRBV5-6, the J gene TRBJ2-7, with D maybe TRBD2 (7 bases). This CDR3 contains 15 residues. Trimming removed 3 bases from V and 1 base from J, with 14 bases in between. Germline CDR1 SGHDT, CDR2 YYEEEE. CDR3 region: CASSSDGGLSYEQYF. In DNA, the CDR3 is TGTGCCAGCAGCTCAGACGGGGGGCTATCCTACGAGCAGTACTTC. Full variable domain (rest looked up from reference TRBV5-6 and TRBJ2-7): DAGVTQSPTHLIKTRGQQVTLRCSPKSGHDTVSWYQQALGQGPQFIFQYYEEEERQRGNFPDRFSGHQFPNYSSELNVNALLLGDSALYLCASSSDGGLSYEQYFGPGTRLTVT.